This T cell receptor (beta chain) was retrieved from a study of T cells in Graves' hyperthyroidism and ophthalmopathy (dated by TCRdb to the late 2010s). Study-wide context: Peripheral blood was sampled at the time of initial diagnosis, prior to any treatment. To identify TCR V-J signatures that set the groups apart, the researchers used a discovery cohort of more than 95 patients, made up of 40 to 45 with Graves' ophthalmopathy and 55 to 65 with stable Graves' hyperthyroidism. Prospective prediction of ophthalmopathy was tested in an independent validation cohort of 18 to 20 hyperthyroidism patients and some 17 patients who later progressed to ophthalmopathy. The 100 discovery patients were randomly divided into training and test sets at a 7:3 ratio. In addition, the study compared T-cell repertoires in thyroid tissue and in blood from roughly 6 Graves' hyperthyroidism patients. Following sampling, methimazole starting at 30 mg daily was given to hyperthyroidism patients, and high-dose intravenous methylprednisolone was given to ophthalmopathy patients. The paper describes TCR Vbeta CDR3 sequencing of 135 peripheral blood samples, made up of 43 ophthalmopathy patients, 70 to 75 hyperthyroidism patients and 17 progressor patients.

A note on this clonotype: Its antigen is currently not known. No base-level quality is on record; no much larger clone is a single base apart.

Stable Graves' hyperthyroidism was defined as no progression to ophthalmopathy during 18 months of follow-up. Hyperthyroidism patients were aged 18 to 65 years and newly diagnosed, with disease duration of less than 2 months. Exclusion was applied to patients with uncontrolled infections, other autoimmune diseases, pregnancy or lactation. Clinical symptoms, serum thyroxine and TRAb, thyroid ultrasound, and orbital computed tomography formed the basis for the diagnoses. PBMCs were isolated from approximately 10 ml of fresh peripheral blood by Ficoll-Paque density gradient centrifugation. Trizol reagent was used to extract total RNA, and RNA quality was then checked on an Agilent 2100 Bioanalyzer. What the work shows at the level of the full study, not this receptor alone: In validation, the model predicted progression to ophthalmopathy with 55% to 71% sensitivity and 72.22% specificity, a median of 6.5 months before onset. A 13 V-J signature model separated ophthalmopathy from stable hyperthyroidism, with about 88% sensitivity and around 84% specificity in cross-validation and 80%/75% in testing. No statistical method was used to fix the sample size in advance, and group allocation was not hidden from the investigators. Most expanded thyroid clonotypes (frequency above 0.001) were also detected in blood, a finding suggesting that blood repertoires may reflect thyroid immune responses.

V is pared back by 7 bases and J by 3 bases, with 14 bases lying between the germline termini. The CDR1 and CDR2 encoded by the germline V gene are SNHLY and FYNNEI. Including cysteine and phenylalanine, the CDR3 has 14 amino acids. Of the read, only the CDR3 DNA is kept; its 42 bases are in frame from base 1. The TCR beta CDR3 regions were amplified from the RNA transcripts. For the first round of RT-PCR on the TCR CDR3, the HTBI primer set was used together with the Qiagen OneStep RT-PCR kit. A second multiplex PCR round built the libraries, followed by size selection and purification. Libraries were sequenced paired-end with 100 bp reads on an Illumina HiSeq2000. The published analysis was carried out like this. SOAPnuke was used to process the raw data, with reads discarded if the reads contained adapters or uncalled bases, had a mean Phred below 15, or lacked an exact constant-primer or identifier match. COPE v1.2.5 was used to merge the high-quality paired reads, and each unique nucleotide sequence was defined as a clonotype. MiTCR v1.1 was used to align clonotypes to the IMGT TRBV, TRBD and TRBJ reference segments. The analysis included only V-J combinations with a frequency above 0.0001, which together covered about 99% of the repertoires. The TCS score was defined as the ratio of F50 (clonal expansion) to E x V (chaos), calculated using BLOSUM62-based TCRdist between CDR3 peptides within each V-J. Welch's t-statistics and random forest reduced roughly 540 V-J features to 10 to 15, which were used in a naive Bayes classifier (R e1071). The Morisita-Horn index was used to measure how similar the thyroid and blood repertoires were. The public reads were run again by TCRdb, first through fastp at Q25 and then through MiXCR, and only productive beta chains were kept. All rows with the same CDR3 protein become a single entry with the most common DNA and genes. The V and J calls, along with clone size, are taken from TCRdb and not from the paper's own processing. This sample gives around 700,000 distinct CDR3 sequences in total; 35% of them show up just once. The ten most abundant clones make up around 31% of the sample.

The chain couples TRBV2 to TRBJ2-3; TRBD2 is possibly the D segment (5 matching bases). This clonotype was obtained from a woman between 40 and 50 years old with Graves' hyperthyroidism. Sequenced input: blood. In nucleotide form, the sequence is TGTGCCAGCACCATAAACCTAGCTACAGATACGCAGTATTTT. It specifies CASTINLATDTQYF.